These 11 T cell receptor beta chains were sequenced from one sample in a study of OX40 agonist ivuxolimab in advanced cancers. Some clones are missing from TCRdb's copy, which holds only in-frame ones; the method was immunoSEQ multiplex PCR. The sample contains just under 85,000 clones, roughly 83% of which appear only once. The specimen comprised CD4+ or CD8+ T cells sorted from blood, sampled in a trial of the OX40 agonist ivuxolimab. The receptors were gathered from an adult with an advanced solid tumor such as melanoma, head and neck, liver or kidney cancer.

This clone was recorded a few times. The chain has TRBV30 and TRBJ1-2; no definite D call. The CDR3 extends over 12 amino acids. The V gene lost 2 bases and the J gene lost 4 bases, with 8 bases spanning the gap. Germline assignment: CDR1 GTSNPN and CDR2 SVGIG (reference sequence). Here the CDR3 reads CAWSRRSYGYTF. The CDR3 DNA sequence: TGTGCCTGGAGTCGCCGGAGCTATGGCTACACCTTC.

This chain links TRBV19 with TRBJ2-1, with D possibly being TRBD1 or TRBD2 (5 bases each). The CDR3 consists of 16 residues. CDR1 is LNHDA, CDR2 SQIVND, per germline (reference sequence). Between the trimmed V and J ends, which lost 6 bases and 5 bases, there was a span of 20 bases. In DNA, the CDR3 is TGTGCCAGTAGACCCCCACACGGGAAGGGACACAATGAGCAGTTCTTC. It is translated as CASRPPHGKGHNEQFF.

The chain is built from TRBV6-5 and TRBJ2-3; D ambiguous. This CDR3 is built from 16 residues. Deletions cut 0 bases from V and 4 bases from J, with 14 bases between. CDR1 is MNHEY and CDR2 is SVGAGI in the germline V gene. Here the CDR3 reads CASSYSTISVADTQYF. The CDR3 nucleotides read TGTGCCAGCAGTTACTCGACGATCAGCGTCGCAGATACGCAGTATTTT.

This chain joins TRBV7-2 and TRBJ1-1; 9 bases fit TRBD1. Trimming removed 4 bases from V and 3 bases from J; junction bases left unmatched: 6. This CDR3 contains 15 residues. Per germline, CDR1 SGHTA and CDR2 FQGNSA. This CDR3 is CASSSRQGGDTEAFF. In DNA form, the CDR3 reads TGTGCCAGCAGCTCCCGACAGGGGGGCGACACTGAAGCTTTCTTT.

CDR3: CASSGWTGTDTQYF. CDR3 sequence (DNA): TGTGCCAGCAGCGGATGGACAGGCACAGATACGCAGTATTTT. The chain is built from TRBV2 and TRBJ2-3; D is perhaps TRBD1 (6 bases). The CDR3 is made up of 14 amino acids. CDR1 and CDR2 from the germline V gene are SNHLY and FYNNEI. Trimming removed 6 bases from V and 1 base from J, with 11 bases in between. The whole variable domain, filled in from reference TRBV2 and TRBJ2-3, reads EPEVTQTPSHQVTQMGQEVILRCVPISNHLYFYWYRQILGQKVEFLVSFYNNEISEKSEIFDDQFSVERPDGSNFTLKIRSTKLEDSAMYFCASSGWTGTDTQYFGPGTRLTVL.

This CDR3 is CASSGDRFGYGYTF. CDR3 bases: TGTGCCAGCAGCGGGGACAGGTTCGGATATGGCTACACCTTC. This sequence joins TRBV9 and TRBJ1-2; 8 bases line up with TRBD1. Unmatched junction bases numbered 6, after V lost 3 bases and J lost 5 bases. In germline, CDR1 is SGDLS, CDR2 YYNGEE. This CDR3 has 14 amino acids.

The CDR3 spells CASSFRAEAGELFF. Written as DNA, the CDR3 is TGTGCCAGCAGCTTTAGGGCGGAAGCCGGGGAGCTGTTTTTT. The chain has TRBV2 and TRBJ2-2; D is ambiguous. The CDR3 spans 14 residues. The V gene's germline CDR1 is SNHLY and CDR2 FYNNEI. V was cut by 6 bases and J by 6 bases, with 14 bases left in between. The full variable domain, its missing parts supplied by reference TRBV2 and TRBJ2-2, is EPEVTQTPSHQVTQMGQEVILRCVPISNHLYFYWYRQILGQKVEFLVSFYNNEISEKSEIFDDQFSVERPDGSNFTLKIRSTKLEDSAMYFCASSFRAEAGELFFGEGSRLTVL.

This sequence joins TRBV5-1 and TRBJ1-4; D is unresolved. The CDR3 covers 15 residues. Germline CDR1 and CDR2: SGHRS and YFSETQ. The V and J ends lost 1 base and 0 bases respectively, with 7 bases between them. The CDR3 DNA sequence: TGCGCCAGCAGCTTGAGGACGGCAACTAATGAAAAACTGTTTTTT. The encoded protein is CASSLRTATNEKLFF. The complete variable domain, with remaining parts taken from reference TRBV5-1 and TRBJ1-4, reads KAGVTQTPRYLIKTRGQQVTLSCSPISGHRSVSWYQQTPGQGLQFLFEYFSETQRNKGNFPGRFSGRQFSNSRSEMNVSTLELGDSALYLCASSLRTATNEKLFFGSGTQLSVL.

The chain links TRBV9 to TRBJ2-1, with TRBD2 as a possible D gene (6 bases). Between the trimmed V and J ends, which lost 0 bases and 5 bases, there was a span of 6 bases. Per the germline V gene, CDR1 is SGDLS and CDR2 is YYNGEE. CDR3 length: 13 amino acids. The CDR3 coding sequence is TGTGCCAGCAGCGTAGCGGGAGACAATGAGCAGTTCTTC. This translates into CASSVAGDNEQFF.

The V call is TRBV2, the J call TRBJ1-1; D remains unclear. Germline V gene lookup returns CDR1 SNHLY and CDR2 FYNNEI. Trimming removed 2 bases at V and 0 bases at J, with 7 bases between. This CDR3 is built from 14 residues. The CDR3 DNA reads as TGTGCCAGCAGTGAAAGACCCATGAACACTGAAGCTTTCTTT. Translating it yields CASSERPMNTEAFF.

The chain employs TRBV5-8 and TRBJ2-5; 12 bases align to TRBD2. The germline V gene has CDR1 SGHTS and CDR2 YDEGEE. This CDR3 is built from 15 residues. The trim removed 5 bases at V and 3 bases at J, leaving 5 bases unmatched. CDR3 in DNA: TGTGCCAGCAGTTTTCTAGCGGGGGGGGAAGAGACCCAGTACTTC. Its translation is CASSFLAGGEETQYF.